The 25 T cell receptor beta chains listed next were all sequenced from one sample in a study of long-term antiretroviral therapy in people with HIV. Running of the v3.0 immunoSEQ assay took place at survey level. Clones were read by immunoSEQ multiplex PCR, and TCRdb kept only the in-frame ones, dropping some. The data show around 20,000 clones, roughly 91% seen once. This material consisted of unsorted PBMCs, taken 3 years after starting antiretroviral therapy. The origin of the receptors is a man aged 45 to 65 with HIV.

The chain joins TRBV6-5 to TRBJ1-3, with D possibly TRBD1 on 5 matching bases. The germline V gene has CDR1 MNHEY and CDR2 SVGAGI. V lost 2 bases to trimming and J lost 1 base, with 9 bases between them. This CDR3 has 15 residues. The CDR3 DNA sequence: TGTGCCAGCAGTTACGGGGCCAAATCTGGAAACACCATATATTTT. It codes for CASSYGAKSGNTIYF.

The CDR3 loop reads CASTPFDPARDNQPQHF. CDR3 in DNA: TGTGCCAGCACCCCTTTTGATCCGGCAAGGGACAATCAGCCCCAGCATTTT. The V gene is TRBV27, the J gene TRBJ1-5; D remains ambiguous. CDR1 is MNHEY and CDR2 is SMNVEV in the germline V gene (reference sequence). The CDR3 runs 17 residues. The V end was cut by 7 bases, the J end by 3 bases, with 22 bases between.

This clone was seen once. V and J are TRBV29-1 and TRBJ2-4; the match to TRBD1 covers 8 bases. With V trimmed by 5 bases and J by 6 bases, 9 bases remained unmatched. This CDR3 region has 14 residues. Germline-derived CDR1 and CDR2 are SQVTM and ANQGSEA. This CDR3 is CSVQTGEGGNIQYF. The CDR3 nucleotides read TGCAGCGTTCAGACAGGGGAAGGCGGAAACATTCAGTACTTC.

V usage is TRBV5-1 and J usage is TRBJ2-7; D is unresolved. This CDR3 contains 14 residues. From germline, CDR1 is SGHRS and CDR2 YFSETQ. V lost 4 bases and J lost 5, with 16 bases in between. The CDR3 sequence is CASSARHPTHEQYF. The CDR3 nucleotides are TGCGCCAGCAGCGCCCGCCATCCTACCCACGAGCAGTACTTC.

The rearrangement links TRBV10-3 to TRBJ2-2; the D is unclear. The CDR3 loop spans 13 amino acids. Trimming stripped 3 bases from V and 5 bases from J, with 7 bases between. Per the germline V gene, CDR1 is ENHRY and CDR2 is SYGVKD. The CDR3: CAISDRITGELFF. The CDR3 DNA sequence: TGTGCCATCAGTGACAGGATTACCGGGGAGCTGTTTTTT.

The rearrangement links TRBV5-4 to TRBJ2-3; the match to TRBD2 covers 7 bases. This CDR3 contains 15 residues. The ends lost 2 bases at V and 3 bases at J; junction bases unmatched: 6. Germline V lookup: CDR1 SGHNT, CDR2 YYREEE (reference sequence). The CDR3 coding sequence is TGTGCCAGCAGCTTAGGTGGGGGAGGGACAGATACGCAGTATTTT. Its translation is CASSLGGGGTDTQYF.

The chain recombines TRBV28 with TRBJ2-7; 7 bases fit TRBD1. CDR3 size: 12 residues. Unmatched junction bases numbered 1, after V lost 2 bases and J lost 6 bases. CDR1 is MDHEN, CDR2 SYDVKM, per germline. The CDR3 region is CASSLRTGEQYF. The CDR3 coding sequence is TGTGCCAGCAGTTTAAGGACAGGCGAGCAGTACTTC.

CDR3 nucleotides: TGCGCCAGCAGCCAAGAAGCAGGGGGCTACGAGCAGTACTTC. Protein: CASSQEAGGYEQYF. The V and J genes are TRBV4-1 and TRBJ2-7, with TRBD1 matching 7 bases. Germline loops: CDR1 MGHRA, CDR2 YSYEKL. This CDR3 contains 14 residues. Trimming removed 0 bases from V and 3 bases from J; junction bases left unmatched: 2.

This chain links TRBV30 with TRBJ1-2; the D is unclear. V was trimmed by 0 bases and J by 12 bases, leaving 14 bases between them. Germline V CDR1 and CDR2: GTSNPN, SVGIG (reference sequence). The CDR3 totals 12 residues. Here the CDR3 DNA reads TGTGCCTGGAGTGTAAGGACCGTGGCTAACACCTTC. This sequence encodes CAWSVRTVANTF.

The V and J genes are TRBV6-5 and TRBJ2-7, with a tentative D call TRBD2 (7 bases). Per germline, CDR1 MNHEY and CDR2 SVGAGI. The CDR3 extends over 15 amino acids. The V end was cut by 6 bases, the J end by 4 bases, with 19 bases between. The DNA of the CDR3 is TGTGCCAGCAGCCCCGAGCGGGACACCGTATACGAGCAGTACTTC. Its translation is CASSPERDTVYEQYF.

The chain joins TRBV27 to TRBJ1-3; 9 positions agree with TRBD1. CDR1 and CDR2 from the germline V gene are MNHEY and SMNVEV (reference sequence). Unmatched junction bases numbered 3, after V lost 5 bases and J lost 4 bases. This CDR3 region has 14 residues. The CDR3 region has the DNA TGTGCCAGCAGTAACAGGGGGCCAGGAAACACCATATATTTT. It yields the protein CASSNRGPGNTIYF.

The V and J genes are TRBV13 and TRBJ1-2, with 8 positions matching TRBD1. The CDR3 loop spans 15 amino acids. Losses at the gene ends were 5 bases for V and 3 bases for J; bases not matched to a gene: 8. The germline CDR1 and CDR2 sequences are PRHDT and FYEKMQ (reference sequence). The CDR3: CASSTRTGFHYGYTF. Written as DNA, the CDR3 is TGTGCCAGCAGCACCCGGACAGGGTTTCACTATGGCTACACCTTC.

The chain has TRBV5-6 and TRBJ1-3; D is ambiguous. The CDR3 spans 14 residues. CDR1 and CDR2 from the germline V gene are SGHDT and YYEEEE. V lost 5 bases and J lost 0, with 9 bases in between. CDR3 sequence (DNA): TGTGCCAGCAGAAAGGAAAGCTCTGGAAACACCATATATTTT. It translates to CASRKESSGNTIYF. Variable domain in full (rest from reference TRBV5-6 and TRBJ1-3): DAGVTQSPTHLIKTRGQQVTLRCSPKSGHDTVSWYQQALGQGPQFIFQYYEEEERQRGNFPDRFSGHQFPNYSSELNVNALLLGDSALYLCASRKESSGNTIYFGEGSWLTVV.

This chain joins TRBV10-2 and TRBJ1-4; 9 bases fit TRBD1. Germline lookup yields CDR1 WSHSY and CDR2 SAAADI. Unmatched junction bases numbered 9, after V lost 10 bases and J lost 0 bases. CDR3 length: 16 residues. CDR3 residues: CATGTGGFATNEKLFF. The CDR3 DNA sequence: TGCGCCACCGGAACAGGGGGCTTTGCAACTAATGAAAAACTGTTTTTT.

V gene TRBV28 combines with J gene TRBJ1-1, with 10 bases that match TRBD1. The CDR3 is 15 amino acids. Trimming cost V 6 bases and J 6 bases; bases outside gene matches: 10. The V gene's germline CDR1 is MDHEN and CDR2 SYDVKM. CDR3 in amino acids: CASRVRSGTGAEAFF. CDR3 bases: TGTGCCAGCAGAGTAAGGTCCGGGACAGGGGCTGAAGCTTTCTTT.

The rearrangement links TRBV15 to TRBJ1-4, with 8 bases that match TRBD1. With 0 bases clipped from V and 8 bases from J, the junction kept 5 bases outside the gene matches. The CDR3 length is 15 residues. CDR1 is LNHNV, CDR2 YYDKDF, per germline (reference sequence). In DNA form, the CDR3 reads TGTGCCACCAGCAGAGAGGACAGGGCTGGCGAAAAACTGTTTTTT. The encoded protein is CATSREDRAGEKLFF. The variable domain in full, completed from reference TRBV15 and TRBJ1-4, reads DAMVIQNPRYQVTQFGKPVTLSCSQTLNHNVMYWYQQKSSQAPKLLFHYYDKDFNNEADTPDNFQSRRPNTSFCFLDIRSPGLGDTAMYLCATSREDRAGEKLFFGSGTQLSVL.

By share of the sample, this clone is medium-sized. The J gene is TRBJ2-3, the V gene TRBV27; 8 positions match TRBD1. The CDR3 loop spans 14 amino acids. J was trimmed by 2 bases and V by 7 bases; bases with no gene match: 5. In germline, CDR1 is MNHEY, CDR2 SMNVEV (reference sequence). CDR3 coding DNA: TGTGCCAGCACCGGACAGGGCTTCACAGATACGCAGTATTTT. It codes for CASTGQGFTDTQYF.

Comment on this clone: A junction boundary mismatches the germline segment, possibly from a read error. At the DNA level, this CDR3 is encoded by other sequences in the same sample as well. The genes are TRBV10-2 and TRBJ2-7, with 10 bases fitting TRBD1. Looked up from germline, CDR1 is WSHSY and CDR2 is SAAADI. This CDR3 is 16 amino acids long. The CDR3 reads CASSESVGTGASEQYF. DNA for the CDR3: TGCGCTAGCAGTGAGTCTGTAGGGACAGGGGCGTCTGAGCAGTACTTC.

This clone was found once. The CDR3 protein is CASSEVAGKDEQYF. The CDR3 DNA reads TGTGCCAGCAGTGAAGTAGCGGGGAAGGACGAGCAGTACTTC. The chain combines TRBV6-1 with TRBJ2-7, with 8 bases matching TRBD2. J gave up 5 bases and V 1 base, and 4 bases lay outside the gene matches. Germline loops: CDR1 MNHNS, CDR2 SASEGT. The CDR3 totals 14 residues.

The chain links TRBV6-1 to TRBJ1-5; tentative D call: TRBD1 (6 bases). Germline values: CDR1 MNHNS, CDR2 SASEGT. Trimming stripped 3 bases from V and 8 bases from J, with 11 bases between. The CDR3 is made up of 13 amino acids. CDR3 sequence: CASSETGPEPQHF. The CDR3 DNA sequence: TGTGCCAGCAGTGAGACAGGACCGGAGCCCCAGCATTTT.

V usage is TRBV28 and J usage is TRBJ1-1, with a possible D match to TRBD1 (5 bases). CDR1 is MDHEN, CDR2 SYDVKM, per germline. The CDR3 consists of 14 residues. The V end was cut by 6 bases, the J end by 6 bases, with 17 bases between. The DNA for the CDR3 is TGTGCCAGCAGGCTATCACAGGAAAGGGCTGAAGCTTTCTTT. This gives the protein CASRLSQERAEAFF.

V is TRBV7-9 and J is TRBJ2-4; weak D call: TRBD2 (7 bases). This CDR3 region has 16 residues. V was trimmed by 1 base and J by 7 bases, leaving 17 bases between them. Germline V gene lookup returns CDR1 SEHNR and CDR2 FQNEAQ (reference sequence). For the CDR3, the DNA is TGTGCCAGCAGCTTAGTGTCTGGGGGGGCCTGGAACATTCAGTACTTC. It encodes CASSLVSGGAWNIQYF.

This clone appeared once. This chain joins TRBV11-2 and TRBJ2-6; D is uncertain. The CDR3 is 14 amino acids. The germline V gene has CDR1 SGHAT and CDR2 FQNNGV. Between the trimmed V and J ends, which lost 0 bases and 4 bases, there was a span of 4 bases. The CDR3 nucleotides read TGTGCCAGCAGCTTAGAGATAGGGGCCAACGTCCTGACTTTC. Translating it yields CASSLEIGANVLTF. The variable domain in full, with the rest retrieved from reference TRBV11-2 and TRBJ2-6, is EAGVAQSPRYKIIEKRQSVAFWCNPISGHATLYWYQQILGQGPKLLIQFQNNGVVDDSQLPKDRFSAERLKGVDSTLKIQPAKLEDSAVYLCASSLEIGANVLTFGAGSRLTVL.

The chain carries TRBV9 and TRBJ1-3; D not certain. The length of the CDR3 is 15 residues. Germline CDR1 reads SGDLS; CDR2 reads YYNGEE. Trimming pared 2 bases from V and 1 base from J, leaving 10 bases between. CDR3 in DNA: TGTGCCAGCAGCGTCAGCGGCATTTCTGGAAACACCATATATTTT. It encodes CASSVSGISGNTIYF.

The V gene is TRBV30, the J gene TRBJ1-3, with D maybe TRBD1 (6 bases). Between the trimmed V and J ends, which lost 2 bases and 3 bases, there was a span of 11 bases. The germline gives CDR1 GTSNPN, CDR2 SVGIG (reference sequence). The CDR3 spans 14 residues. CDR3 DNA: TGTGCCTGGAGTAGTAAGGGGGTTGGAAACACCATATATTTT. Protein product: CAWSSKGVGNTIYF.